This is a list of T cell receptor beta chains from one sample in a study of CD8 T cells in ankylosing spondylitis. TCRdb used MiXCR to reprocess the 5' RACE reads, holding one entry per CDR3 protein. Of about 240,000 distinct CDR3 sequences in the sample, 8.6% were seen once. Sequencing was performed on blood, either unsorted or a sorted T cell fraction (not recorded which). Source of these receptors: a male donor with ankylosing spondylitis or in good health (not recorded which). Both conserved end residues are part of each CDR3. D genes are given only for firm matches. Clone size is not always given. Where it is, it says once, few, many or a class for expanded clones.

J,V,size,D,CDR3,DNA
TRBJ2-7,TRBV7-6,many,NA,CASSLNPYEQYF,TGTGCCAGCAGCTTAAACCCCTACGAGCAGTACTTC
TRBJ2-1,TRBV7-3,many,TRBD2,CASSPGTSGIYEQFF,TGTGCCAGCAGCCCCGGGACTAGCGGGATTTATGAGCAGTTCTTC
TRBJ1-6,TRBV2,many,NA,CASFGQTNSPLHF,TGTGCCTCCTTTGGACAGACTAATTCACCCCTCCACTTT
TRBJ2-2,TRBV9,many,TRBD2,CASSVSGDTGELFF,TGTGCCAGCAGCGTTAGCGGGGACACCGGGGAGCTGTTTTTT
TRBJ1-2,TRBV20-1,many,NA,CSASEDRNYGYTF,TGCAGTGCTAGTGAAGACAGGAACTATGGCTACACCTTC
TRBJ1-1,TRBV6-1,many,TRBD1,CASQGQGLNTEAFF,TGTGCCAGCCAAGGACAGGGGCTTAACACTGAAGCTTTCTTT
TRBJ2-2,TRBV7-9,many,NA,CASSPRPEIDTGELFF,TGTGCCAGCAGCCCCCGACCGGAGATAGACACCGGGGAGCTGTTTTTT
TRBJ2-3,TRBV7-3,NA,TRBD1,CASSLTLGGQGATDTQYF,TGTGCCAGCAGCTTAACCCTAGGGGGGCAGGGGGCCACAGATACGCAGTATTTT
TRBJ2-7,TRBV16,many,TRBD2,CASSHHFRLGIAGAFQF,TGTGCCAGCAGCCACCATTTCCGACTTGGAATAGCGGGGGCCTTCCAATTC
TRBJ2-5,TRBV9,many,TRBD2,CASSHSGRGVLETQYF,TGTGCCAGCAGCCATAGCGGGAGAGGGGTGTTAGAGACCCAGTACTTC